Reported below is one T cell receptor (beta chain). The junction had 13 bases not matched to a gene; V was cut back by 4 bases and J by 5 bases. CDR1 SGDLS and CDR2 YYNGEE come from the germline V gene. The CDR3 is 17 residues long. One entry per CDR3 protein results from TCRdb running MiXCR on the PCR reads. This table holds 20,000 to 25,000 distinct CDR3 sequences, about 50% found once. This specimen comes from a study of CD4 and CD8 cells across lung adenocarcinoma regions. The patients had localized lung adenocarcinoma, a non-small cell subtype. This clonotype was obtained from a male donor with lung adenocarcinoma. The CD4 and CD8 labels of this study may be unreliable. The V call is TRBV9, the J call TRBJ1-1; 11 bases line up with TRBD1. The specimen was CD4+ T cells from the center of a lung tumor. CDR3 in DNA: TGTGCCAGCAGCTCCAGGACAGGGGGCATTGGGAAAACTGAAGCTTTCTTT. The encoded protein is CASSSRTGGIGKTEAFF.